A selection of T cell receptor beta chains follows, all from one sample in a study of blood T cells in healthy people across ages. TCRdb analysed the 5' RACE reads with MiXCR anew, one entry per CDR3 protein. The sample consists of under 2 million distinct CDR3 sequences, around 36% of them appearing once. Sequencing was done on a sample of blood. The receptors were sampled from a woman aged 30 to 39 in good health. The CDR3 runs from the conserved cysteine through the conserved F or W. The D gene is left open where the match is weak. Not every row has a clone size; where given, it reads once, few, many or a size class.

j_gene: TRBJ2-1; abundance: -; d_gene: -; v_gene: TRBV27; CDR3nt: TGTGCCAGTAGTCCCGACACCCTCATACGGAACGAGCAGTTCTTC; CDR3aa: CASSPDTLIRNEQFF
j_gene: TRBJ2-7; abundance: -; d_gene: -; v_gene: TRBV20-1; CDR3nt: TGCAGTGCTAGACCGGGACGGAACTACGAGCAGTACTTC; CDR3aa: CSARPGRNYEQYF
j_gene: TRBJ1-1; abundance: -; d_gene: TRBD1; v_gene: TRBV2; CDR3nt: TGTGCCAGCAGTTCCGGGACAGGGACGATGTCTTTCTTT; CDR3aa: CASSSGTGTMSFF
j_gene: TRBJ2-5; abundance: few; d_gene: TRBD2; v_gene: TRBV20-1; CDR3nt: TGCAGTGCTAGAGATTGGGTCGGGGGGGCCGGGGAGACCCAGTACTTC; CDR3aa: CSARDWVGGAGETQYF
j_gene: TRBJ1-4; abundance: -; d_gene: -; v_gene: TRBV11-2; CDR3nt: TGTGCCAGCAGCCTCTATAGGGGAGGGCGCGGTGAAAAACTGTTTTTT; CDR3aa: CASSLYRGGRGEKLFF
j_gene: TRBJ1-1; abundance: few; d_gene: -; v_gene: TRBV20-1; CDR3nt: TGCAGTGCTAGAGTTCCCGCGGAAGAAGCTTTCTTT; CDR3aa: CSARVPAEEAFF
j_gene: TRBJ1-4; abundance: once; d_gene: -; v_gene: TRBV2; CDR3nt: TGTGCCAGCAAGGATACAGGGTCGAAAAGTGAAAAACTGTTTTTT; CDR3aa: CASKDTGSKSEKLFF
j_gene: TRBJ1-2; abundance: few; d_gene: -; v_gene: TRBV4-2; CDR3nt: TGTGCCAGCAGCCAAGTACCAGGGAGCGGCTACACCTTC; CDR3aa: CASSQVPGSGYTF
j_gene: TRBJ2-1; abundance: -; d_gene: TRBD2; v_gene: TRBV3-1; CDR3nt: TGTGCCAGCAGCCAAGGAAGAGGACTAGCGGGACGGAATGAGCAGTTCTTC; CDR3aa: CASSQGRGLAGRNEQFF
j_gene: TRBJ1-4; abundance: few; d_gene: -; v_gene: TRBV15; CDR3nt: TGTGCCACCAGCAGAGATCGAGGGGTTTACGAAAAACTGTTTTTT; CDR3aa: CATSRDRGVYEKLFF
j_gene: TRBJ2-1; abundance: many; d_gene: -; v_gene: TRBV6-6; CDR3nt: TGTGCCAGCAGTGCCCTTGGGAACAATGAGCAGTTCTTC; CDR3aa: CASSALGNNEQFF
j_gene: TRBJ1-2; abundance: few; d_gene: -; v_gene: TRBV5-1; CDR3nt: TGCGCCAGCAGCCCGAGGGGTGGGCCTTCCTACTATGGCTACACCTTC; CDR3aa: CASSPRGGPSYYGYTF
j_gene: TRBJ2-1; abundance: few; d_gene: -; v_gene: TRBV4-1; CDR3nt: TGCGCCAGCAGCGTAAGGGGGGGGCTCTCCTACAATGAGCAGTTCTTC; CDR3aa: CASSVRGGLSYNEQFF
j_gene: TRBJ2-5; abundance: -; d_gene: -; v_gene: TRBV6-5; CDR3nt: TGTGCCAGCAGTTACTCGTCAGCTGGGTGGGGGACCCAGTACTTC; CDR3aa: CASSYSSAGWGTQYF
j_gene: TRBJ2-2; abundance: -; d_gene: -; v_gene: TRBV2; CDR3nt: TGTGCCAGCAGAGGGGACATTTCGACCGGGGAGCTGTTTTTT; CDR3aa: CASRGDISTGELFF
j_gene: TRBJ1-2; abundance: -; d_gene: -; v_gene: TRBV28; CDR3nt: TGTGCCAGCAGCCCTGGGAGGTGGCTAGGCTACACCTTC; CDR3aa: CASSPGRWLGYTF
j_gene: TRBJ2-4; abundance: -; d_gene: TRBD2; v_gene: TRBV28; CDR3nt: TGTGCCGGCAGTCGCGGGCGACTAGCGCAGGGGGCCAAAAACATTCAGTACTTC; CDR3aa: CAGSRGRLAQGAKNIQYF
j_gene: TRBJ2-5; abundance: -; d_gene: TRBD2; v_gene: TRBV3-1; CDR3nt: TGTGCCAGCAGCCAAGAAGGGGGGACGGGAGGGGAGACCCAGTACTTC; CDR3aa: CASSQEGGTGGETQYF
j_gene: TRBJ2-1; abundance: many; d_gene: -; v_gene: TRBV20-1; CDR3nt: TGCAGTGCTAGGGAGGACACAAATCTCTACAATGAGCAGTTCTTC; CDR3aa: CSAREDTNLYNEQFF
j_gene: TRBJ2-7; abundance: -; d_gene: -; v_gene: TRBV27; CDR3nt: TGTGCCAGCAGTTTAAGGGATCCCCCCTACGAGCAGTACTTC; CDR3aa: CASSLRDPPYEQYF
j_gene: TRBJ2-5; abundance: -; d_gene: TRBD2; v_gene: TRBV10-3; CDR3nt: TGTGCCATCAGTGAGACCAGGACTAGCCCTCTAGAGACCCAGTACTTC; CDR3aa: CAISETRTSPLETQYF
j_gene: TRBJ2-3; abundance: few; d_gene: TRBD2; v_gene: TRBV20-1; CDR3nt: TGCAGTGCTAGAGATAGGTCAATAGCGGGAGGCAGTTTTCGTGGCACAGATACGCAGTATTTT; CDR3aa: CSARDRSIAGGSFRGTDTQYF
j_gene: TRBJ2-5; abundance: few; d_gene: TRBD2; v_gene: TRBV6-2/TRBV6-3; CDR3nt: TGTGCCAGCAGACTAGCGGGACGTTGGGAGACCCAGTACTTC; CDR3aa: CASRLAGRWETQYF